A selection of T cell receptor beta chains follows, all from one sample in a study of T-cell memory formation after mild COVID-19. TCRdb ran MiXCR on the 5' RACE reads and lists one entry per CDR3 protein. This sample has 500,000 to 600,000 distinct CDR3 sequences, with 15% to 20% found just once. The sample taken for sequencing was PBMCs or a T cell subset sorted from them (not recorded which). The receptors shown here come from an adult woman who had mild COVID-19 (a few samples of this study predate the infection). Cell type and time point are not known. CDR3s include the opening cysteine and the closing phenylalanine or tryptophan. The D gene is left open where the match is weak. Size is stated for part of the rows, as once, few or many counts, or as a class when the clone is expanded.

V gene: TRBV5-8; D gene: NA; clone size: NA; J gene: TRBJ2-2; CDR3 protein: CASSRGNILAGELFF; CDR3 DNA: TGTGCCAGCAGCCGCGGAAACATTCTGGCCGGGGAGCTGTTTTTT
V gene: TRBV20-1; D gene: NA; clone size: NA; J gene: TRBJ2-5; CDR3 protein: CSARGRELSRRVETQYF; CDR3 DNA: TGCAGTGCTAGAGGCCGAGAATTGAGCCGACGAGTAGAGACCCAGTACTTC
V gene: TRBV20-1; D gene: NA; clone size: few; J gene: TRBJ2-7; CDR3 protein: CSARDQYSYEQYF; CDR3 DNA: TGCAGTGCTAGAGATCAGTATTCCTACGAGCAGTACTTC
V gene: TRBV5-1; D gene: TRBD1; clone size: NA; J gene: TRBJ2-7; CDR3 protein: CASSLGITGGGEQYF; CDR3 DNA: TGCGCCAGCAGCTTGGGAATAACAGGGGGAGGAGAGCAGTACTTC
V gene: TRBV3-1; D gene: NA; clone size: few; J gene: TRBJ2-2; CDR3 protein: CASSLTGGSNTGELFF; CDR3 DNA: TGTGCCAGCAGCCTTACGGGGGGCTCGAACACCGGGGAGCTGTTTTTT
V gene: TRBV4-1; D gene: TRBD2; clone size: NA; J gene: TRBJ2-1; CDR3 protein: CASSQITSGGDNEQFF; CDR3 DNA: TGCGCCAGCAGCCAAATCACTAGCGGGGGGGACAATGAGCAGTTCTTC
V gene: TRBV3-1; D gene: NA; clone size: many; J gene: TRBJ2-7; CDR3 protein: CASSQTVTYEQYF; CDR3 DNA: TGTGCCAGCAGCCAGACTGTAACCTACGAGCAGTACTTC
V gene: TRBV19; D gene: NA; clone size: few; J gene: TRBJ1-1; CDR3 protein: CASSIGRRTEAFF; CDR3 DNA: TGTGCCAGTAGTATAGGCCGGCGGACTGAAGCTTTCTTT
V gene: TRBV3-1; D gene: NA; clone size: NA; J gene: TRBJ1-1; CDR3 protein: CASSLRDLNTEAFF; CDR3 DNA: TGTGCCAGCAGCCTCCGGGACCTGAACACTGAAGCTTTCTTT
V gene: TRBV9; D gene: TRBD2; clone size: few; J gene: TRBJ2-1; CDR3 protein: CASSEASGMSNEQFF; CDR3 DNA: TGTGCCAGCAGCGAAGCTAGCGGGATGAGCAATGAGCAGTTCTTC
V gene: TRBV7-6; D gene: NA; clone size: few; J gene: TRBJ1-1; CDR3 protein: CASSLGGGRSMNTEAFF; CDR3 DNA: TGTGCCAGCAGCTTAGGGGGGGGCAGGAGCATGAACACTGAAGCTTTCTTT
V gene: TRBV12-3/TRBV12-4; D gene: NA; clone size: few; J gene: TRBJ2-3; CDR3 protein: CASSPRAVADTQYF; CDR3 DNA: TGTGCCAGCAGCCCGCGGGCCGTCGCAGATACGCAGTATTTT
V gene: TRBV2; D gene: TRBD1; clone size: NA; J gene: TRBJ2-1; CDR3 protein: CASGGTGIYNEQFF; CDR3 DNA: TGTGCCAGCGGCGGGACAGGGATCTACAATGAGCAGTTCTTC
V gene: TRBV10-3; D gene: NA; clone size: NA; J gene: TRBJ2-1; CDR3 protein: CAIGLEENRGEQFF; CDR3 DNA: TGTGCCATCGGTTTAGAGGAGAACCGCGGTGAGCAGTTCTTC
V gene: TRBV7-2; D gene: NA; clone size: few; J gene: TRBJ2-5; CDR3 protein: CASSLSLNVGASNIQETQYF; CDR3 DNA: TGTGCCAGCAGCTTATCATTGAATGTCGGAGCTAGTAATATTCAAGAGACCCAGTACTTC
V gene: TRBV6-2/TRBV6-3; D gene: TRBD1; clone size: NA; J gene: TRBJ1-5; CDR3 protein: CASSGQGISNQPQHF; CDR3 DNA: TGTGCCAGCAGTGGACAGGGAATTAGCAATCAGCCCCAGCATTTT
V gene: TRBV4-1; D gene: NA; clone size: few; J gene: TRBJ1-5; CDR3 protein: CASSQEAGFNQPQHF; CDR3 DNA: TGCGCCAGCAGCCAAGAGGCAGGGTTCAATCAGCCCCAGCATTTT
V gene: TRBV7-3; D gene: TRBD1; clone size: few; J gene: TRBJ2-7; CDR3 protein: CASSMDRTYEQYF; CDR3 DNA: TGTGCCAGCAGCATGGACAGGACCTACGAGCAGTACTTC
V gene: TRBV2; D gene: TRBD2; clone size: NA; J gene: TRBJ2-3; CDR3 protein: CASSAGEADTQYF; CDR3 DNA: TGTGCCAGCTCAGCGGGGGAGGCAGATACGCAGTATTTT
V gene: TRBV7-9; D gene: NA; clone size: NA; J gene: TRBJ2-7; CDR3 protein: CAILLGPSDYHEQYF; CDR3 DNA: TGTGCCATCCTACTCGGGCCTAGCGATTACCACGAGCAGTACTTC
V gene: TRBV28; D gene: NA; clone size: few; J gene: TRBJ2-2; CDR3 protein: CASSSSPKNTGELFF; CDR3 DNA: TGTGCCAGCAGTTCATCTCCTAAGAACACCGGGGAGCTGTTTTTT
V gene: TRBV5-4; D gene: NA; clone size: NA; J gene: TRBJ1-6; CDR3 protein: CASSLPGEPNSPLHF; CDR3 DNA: TGTGCCAGCAGCTTGCCAGGGGAACCGAATTCACCCCTCCACTTT
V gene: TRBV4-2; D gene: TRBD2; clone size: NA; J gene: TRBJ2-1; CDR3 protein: CASSQDLAGRLNEQFF; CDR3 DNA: TGTGCCAGCAGCCAAGATCTAGCGGGCCGACTCAATGAGCAGTTCTTC
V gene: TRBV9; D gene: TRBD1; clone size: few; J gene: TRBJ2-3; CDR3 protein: CASSPGQTRTDTQYF; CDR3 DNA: TGTGCCAGCAGCCCGGGACAGACCCGCACAGATACGCAGTATTTT
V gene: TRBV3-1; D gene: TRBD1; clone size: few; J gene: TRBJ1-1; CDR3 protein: CASSPRDRGLLRNEAFF; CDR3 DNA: TGTGCCAGCAGCCCCCGGGACAGGGGGCTCCTGCGCAATGAAGCTTTCTTT
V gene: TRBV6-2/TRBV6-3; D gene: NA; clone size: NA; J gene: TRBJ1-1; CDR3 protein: CASSWDNEAFF; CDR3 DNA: TGTGCCAGCAGTTGGGACAATGAAGCTTTCTTT
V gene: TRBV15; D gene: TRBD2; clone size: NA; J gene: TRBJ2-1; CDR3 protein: CATSRDPGTSGRNEQFF; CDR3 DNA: TGTGCCACCAGCAGGGATCCCGGGACTAGCGGTAGAAATGAGCAGTTCTTC
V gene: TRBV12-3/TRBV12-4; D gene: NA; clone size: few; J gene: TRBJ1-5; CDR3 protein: CASSFKRFSNQPQHF; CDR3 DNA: TGTGCCAGCAGTTTTAAACGTTTTAGCAATCAGCCCCAGCATTTT
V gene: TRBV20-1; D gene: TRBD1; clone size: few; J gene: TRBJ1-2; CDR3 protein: CSARRAGGYGYTF; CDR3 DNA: TGCAGTGCTAGGAGGGCAGGGGGCTATGGCTACACCTTC